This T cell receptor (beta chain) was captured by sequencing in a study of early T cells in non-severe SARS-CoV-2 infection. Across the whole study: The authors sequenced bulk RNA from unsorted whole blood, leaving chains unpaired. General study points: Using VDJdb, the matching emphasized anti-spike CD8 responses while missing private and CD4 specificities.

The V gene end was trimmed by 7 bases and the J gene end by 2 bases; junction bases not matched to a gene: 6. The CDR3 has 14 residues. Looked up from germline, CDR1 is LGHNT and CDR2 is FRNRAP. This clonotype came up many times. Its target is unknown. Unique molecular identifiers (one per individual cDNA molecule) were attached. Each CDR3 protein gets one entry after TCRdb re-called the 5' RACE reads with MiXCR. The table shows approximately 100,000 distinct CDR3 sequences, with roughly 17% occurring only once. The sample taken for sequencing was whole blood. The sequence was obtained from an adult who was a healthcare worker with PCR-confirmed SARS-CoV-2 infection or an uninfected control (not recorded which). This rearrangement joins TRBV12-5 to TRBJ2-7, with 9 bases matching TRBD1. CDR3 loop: CASAPDRGPYEQYF. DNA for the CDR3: TGTGCTAGTGCCCCGGACAGGGGCCCCTACGAGCAGTACTTC.